The TCR beta chain described here comes from a study of blood T cell repertoires in COVID-19. Participant age was roughly 18 to 100 years, and participants resided in around 24 US areas. Symptom resolution, clearance, or two negative PCRs marked donors in Cohort 3 as recovered. CDR1 and CDR2 from the germline V gene are SGHVS and FQNEAQ. The CDR3 runs to 14 residues. V was pared by 1 base and J by 0 bases, with 6 bases between. Original processing methods: Quantification of nucleated cells was approximated via reference gene primer amplification. Libraries were prepared by immunoSEQ multiplex PCR; TCRdb keeps only in-frame clonotypes and omits some of them. The V and J calls and clone size are taken from that table; D and trimming were inferred from the DNA. The repertoire holds about 140,000 clones, with over 60% as singletons.

The sample was PBMCs or T cells enriched from blood (not recorded which). The chain employs TRBV7-8 and TRBJ1-2; D not certain. This receptor was obtained from a woman between 45 and 60 years old who had recovered from COVID-19. DNA of the CDR3: TGTGCCAGCAGCTTAGGGGCCCCTAACTATGGCTACACCTTC. This translates into CASSLGAPNYGYTF. Complete variable domain (other parts from reference TRBV7-8 and TRBJ1-2): GAGVSQSPRYKVAKRGQDVALRCDPISGHVSLFWYQQALGQGPEFLTYFQNEAQLDKSGLPSDRFFAERPEGSVSTLKIQRTQQEDSAVYLCASSLGAPNYGYTFGSGTRLTVV.